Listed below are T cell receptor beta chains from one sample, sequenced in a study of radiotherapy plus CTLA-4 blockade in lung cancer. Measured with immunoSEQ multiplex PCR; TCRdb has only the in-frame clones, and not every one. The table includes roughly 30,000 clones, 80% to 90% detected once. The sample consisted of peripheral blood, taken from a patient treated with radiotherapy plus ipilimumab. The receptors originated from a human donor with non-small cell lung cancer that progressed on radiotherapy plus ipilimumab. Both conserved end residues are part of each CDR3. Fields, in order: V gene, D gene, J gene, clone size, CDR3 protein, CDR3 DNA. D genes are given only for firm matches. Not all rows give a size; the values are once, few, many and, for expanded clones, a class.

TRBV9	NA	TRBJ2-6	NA	CASSVEEGANVLTF	TGTGCCAGCAGCGTAGAGGAGGGGGCCAACGTCCTGACTTTC
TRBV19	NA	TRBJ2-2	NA	CASSPAHAGTGELFF	TGTGCCAGTAGTCCCGCCCATGCAGGGACCGGGGAGCTGTTTTTT
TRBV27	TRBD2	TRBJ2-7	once	CASSSSGLAGGPLYEQYF	TGTGCCAGCAGTTCATCGGGACTAGCGGGAGGTCCCCTCTACGAGCAGTACTTC
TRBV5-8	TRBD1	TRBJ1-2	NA	CASSRNSGTGGWGYTF	TGTGCCAGCAGCAGAAACTCCGGGACAGGGGGCTGGGGCTACACCTTC
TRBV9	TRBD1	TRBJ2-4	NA	CASSVGQGRGNIQYF	TGTGCCAGCAGCGTAGGACAGGGGCGAGGAAACATTCAGTACTTC
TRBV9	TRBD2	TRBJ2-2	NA	CASSPRTSGGSSGELFF	TGTGCCAGCAGCCCCCGGACTAGCGGGGGGAGTTCCGGGGAGCTGTTTTTT
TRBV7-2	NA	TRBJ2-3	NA	CASSLGDSGADTQYF	TGTGCCAGCAGCTTAGGGGATTCTGGGGCCGATACGCAGTATTTT
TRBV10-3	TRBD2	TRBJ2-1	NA	CAISLGGNEQFF	TGTGCCATCAGCCTCGGGGGGAATGAGCAGTTCTTC
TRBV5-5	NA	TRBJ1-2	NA	CASSQGGRNYGYTF	TGTGCCAGCAGCCAAGGCGGGAGGAACTATGGCTACACCTTC
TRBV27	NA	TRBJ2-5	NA	CASTPSPGTPTGTQYF	TGTGCCAGCACCCCTTCGCCCGGGACACCCACTGGGACCCAGTACTTC
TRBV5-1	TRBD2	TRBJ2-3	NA	CASSFGAGALGTQYF	TGCGCCAGCAGCTTCGGAGCGGGGGCCCTCGGCACGCAGTATTTT
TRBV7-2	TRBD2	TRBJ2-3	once	CASSLPGGQGTDTQYF	TGTGCCAGCAGCTTACCGGGGGGGCAAGGCACAGATACGCAGTATTTT
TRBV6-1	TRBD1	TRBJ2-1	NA	CASSEAFWTGEDNEQFF	TGTGCCAGCAGTGAAGCGTTTTGGACAGGGGAGGACAATGAGCAGTTCTTC
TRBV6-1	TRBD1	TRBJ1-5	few	CASSETGQGAPWRSNQPQHF	TGTGCCAGCAGTGAAACCGGACAGGGGGCGCCCTGGCGGAGCAATCAGCCCCAGCATTTT
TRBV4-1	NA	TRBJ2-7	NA	CASSSRPGGTNYEQYF	TGCGCCAGCAGCTCCCGCCCGGGGGGCACTAACTACGAGCAGTACTTC
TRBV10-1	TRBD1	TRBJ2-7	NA	CASRIGQVTDEQYF	TGCGCCAGCAGAATTGGACAGGTGACGGACGAGCAGTACTTC
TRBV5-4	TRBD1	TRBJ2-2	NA	CASSFEQGITGELFF	TGTGCCAGCAGCTTCGAACAGGGGATTACCGGGGAGCTGTTTTTT
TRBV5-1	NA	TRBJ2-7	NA	CASSLDSGAYEQYF	TGCGCCAGCAGCCTGGACAGCGGGGCCTACGAGCAGTACTTC
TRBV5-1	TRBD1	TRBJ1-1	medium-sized	CASSGGQPGNTEAFF	TGCGCCAGCAGCGGGGGACAGCCGGGAAACACTGAAGCTTTCTTT
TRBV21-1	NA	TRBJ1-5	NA	CASSKRGKGNQPQHF	TGTGCCAGCAGCAAAAGGGGAAAGGGCAATCAGCCCCAGCATTTT
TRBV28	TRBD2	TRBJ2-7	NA	CASSLGTGGDEQYF	TGTGCCAGCAGTTTGGGGACGGGAGGGGACGAGCAGTACTTC
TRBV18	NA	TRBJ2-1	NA	CASSPPGRGRTYNEQFF	TGTGCCAGCTCACCTCCGGGGCGGGGCCGAACCTACAATGAGCAGTTCTTC
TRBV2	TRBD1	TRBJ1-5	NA	CASNQGVVQPQHF	TGTGCCAGCAACCAGGGGGTGGTTCAGCCCCAGCATTTT
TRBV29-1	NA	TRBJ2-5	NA	CSASEETQYF	TGCAGCGCTTCGGAAGAGACCCAGTACTTC
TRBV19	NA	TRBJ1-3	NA	CASTSPGAGNTIYF	TGTGCCAGCACTTCACCGGGGGCTGGAAACACCATATATTTT
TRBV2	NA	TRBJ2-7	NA	CASRAPGVHEQYF	TGTGCCAGCAGGGCCCCCGGAGTCCACGAGCAGTACTTC
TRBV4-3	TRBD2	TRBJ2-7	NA	CASSQAGAYEQYF	TGCGCCAGCAGCCAGGCGGGGGCCTACGAGCAGTACTTC
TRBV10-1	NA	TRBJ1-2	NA	CASSNGQLWWGYTF	TGCGCCAGCAGTAATGGACAGCTCTGGTGGGGCTACACCTTC
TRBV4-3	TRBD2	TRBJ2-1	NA	CASSQDGGGARGEQFF	TGCGCCAGCAGCCAAGACGGCGGGGGGGCTCGCGGTGAGCAGTTCTTC
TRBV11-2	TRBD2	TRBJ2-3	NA	CASSQRGGLDTQYF	TGTGCCAGCAGCCAGCGGGGGGGGTTGGATACGCAGTATTTT
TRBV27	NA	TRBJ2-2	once	CASSSFGQGGGELFF	TGTGCCAGCAGCTCATTCGGGCAGGGTGGCGGGGAGCTGTTTTTT
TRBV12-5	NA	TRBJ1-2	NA	CASGLVPNRDNYGYTF	TGTGCTAGTGGTTTGGTACCTAACAGAGATAACTATGGCTACACCTTC
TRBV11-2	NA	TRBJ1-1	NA	CASSRGVTEAFF	TGTGCCAGCAGCCGGGGGGTGACTGAAGCTTTCTTT
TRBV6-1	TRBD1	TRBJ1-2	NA	CASRATGGGWYGYTF	TGTGCCAGCAGGGCGACAGGGGGCGGGTGGTATGGCTACACCTTC
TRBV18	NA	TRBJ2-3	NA	CASSPPFGGALTDTQYF	TGTGCCAGCTCACCGCCCTTTGGGGGGGCCTTGACAGATACGCAGTATTTT
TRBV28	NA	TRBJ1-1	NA	CASLLTGGNTEAFF	TGTGCCAGCCTGCTCACCGGTGGGAACACTGAAGCTTTCTTT
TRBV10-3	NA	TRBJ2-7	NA	CAISATGYEQYF	TGTGCCATCAGTGCTACAGGTTACGAGCAGTACTTC
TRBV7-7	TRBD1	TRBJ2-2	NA	CASSWGTGATGELFF	TGTGCTAGCAGCTGGGGGACAGGGGCCACCGGGGAGCTGTTTTTT
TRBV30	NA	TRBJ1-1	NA	CAWSVVEGDRGRSTEAFF	TGTGCCTGGAGTGTGGTTGAGGGGGATAGGGGACGGTCCACTGAAGCTTTCTTT
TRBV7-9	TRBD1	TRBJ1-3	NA	CASSRDRVTSGNTIYF	TGTGCCAGCAGCCGGGACAGGGTAACGTCTGGAAACACCATATATTTT
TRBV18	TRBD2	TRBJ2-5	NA	CASRGLAGDLYKETQYF	TGTGCCAGCCGCGGACTAGCGGGGGACCTATATAAGGAGACCCAGTACTTC
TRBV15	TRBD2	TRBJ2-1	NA	CATSSWTSALPGSYNEQFF	TGTGCCACCAGTTCTTGGACTAGCGCCCTACCGGGCTCCTACAATGAGCAGTTCTTC
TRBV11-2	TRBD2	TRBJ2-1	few	CASSLQSGGLVNEQFF	TGTGCCAGCAGCTTACAGAGCGGGGGGTTGGTGAATGAGCAGTTCTTC
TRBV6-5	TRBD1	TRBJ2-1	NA	CASSYRGLNNEQFF	TGTGCCAGCAGTTACAGGGGGCTAAACAATGAGCAGTTCTTC
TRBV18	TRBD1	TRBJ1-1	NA	CASSPQMTGGNTEAFF	TGTGCCAGCTCACCCCAAATGACAGGGGGGAACACTGAAGCTTTCTTT